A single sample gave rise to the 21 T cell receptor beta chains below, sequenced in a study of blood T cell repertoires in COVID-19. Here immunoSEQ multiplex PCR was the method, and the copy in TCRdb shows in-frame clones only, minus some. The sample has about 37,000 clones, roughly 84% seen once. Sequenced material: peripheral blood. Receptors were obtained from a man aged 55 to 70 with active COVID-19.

The DNA of the CDR3 is TGTGCCGACCGGGACAGGGGGGCCAATGAGCAGTTCTTC. Its translation: CADRDRGANEQFF. The V gene is TRBV2, the J gene TRBJ2-1; 11 nucleotides agree with TRBD1. CDR1 and CDR2 (germline): SNHLY, FYNNEI. CDR3 length: 13 residues. The J segment lost 6 bases and the V segment lost 11 bases, leaving 6 bases of the junction unmatched.

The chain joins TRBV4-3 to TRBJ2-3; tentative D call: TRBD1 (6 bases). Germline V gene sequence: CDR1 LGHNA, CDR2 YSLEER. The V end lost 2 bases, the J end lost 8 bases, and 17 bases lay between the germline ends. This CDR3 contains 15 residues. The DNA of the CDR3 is TGCGCCAGCAGCCAAATTGGGGGCTCCCCTCGTACGCAGTATTTT. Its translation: CASSQIGGSPRTQYF.

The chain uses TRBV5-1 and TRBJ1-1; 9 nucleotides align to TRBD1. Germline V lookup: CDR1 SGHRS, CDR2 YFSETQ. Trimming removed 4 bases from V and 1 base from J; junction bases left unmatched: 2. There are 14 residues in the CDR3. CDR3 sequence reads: CASSTGQGNTEAFF. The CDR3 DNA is TGCGCCAGCAGCACGGGACAGGGGAACACTGAAGCTTTCTTT.

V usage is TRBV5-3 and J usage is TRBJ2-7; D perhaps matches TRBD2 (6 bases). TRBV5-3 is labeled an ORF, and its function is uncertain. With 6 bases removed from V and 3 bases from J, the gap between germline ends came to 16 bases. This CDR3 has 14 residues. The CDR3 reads CARTCTGEGYEQYF. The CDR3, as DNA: TGTGCCAGAACCTGTACGGGAGAGGGCTACGAGCAGTACTTC.

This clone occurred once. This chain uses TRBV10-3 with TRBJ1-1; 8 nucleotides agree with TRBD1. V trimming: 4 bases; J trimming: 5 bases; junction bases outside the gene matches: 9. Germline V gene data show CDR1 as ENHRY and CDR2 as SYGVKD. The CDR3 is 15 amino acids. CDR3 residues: CAISGKDRVNTEAFF. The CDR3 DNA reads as TGTGCCATCAGTGGTAAGGACAGGGTAAATACTGAAGCTTTCTTT.

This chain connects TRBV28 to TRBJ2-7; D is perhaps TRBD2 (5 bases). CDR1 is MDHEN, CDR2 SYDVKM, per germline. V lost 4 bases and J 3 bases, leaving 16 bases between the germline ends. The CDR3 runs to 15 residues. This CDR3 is CASSSPRLADYEQYF. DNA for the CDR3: TGTGCCAGCAGTTCCCCACGCCTAGCTGACTACGAGCAGTACTTC.

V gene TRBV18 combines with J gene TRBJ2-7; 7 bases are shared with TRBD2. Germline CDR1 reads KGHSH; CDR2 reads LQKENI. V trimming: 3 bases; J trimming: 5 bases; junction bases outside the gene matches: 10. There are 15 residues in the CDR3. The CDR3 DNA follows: TGTGCCAGCTCACCCGAATTAGCGGGCGGTAACGAGCAGTACTTC. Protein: CASSPELAGGNEQYF.

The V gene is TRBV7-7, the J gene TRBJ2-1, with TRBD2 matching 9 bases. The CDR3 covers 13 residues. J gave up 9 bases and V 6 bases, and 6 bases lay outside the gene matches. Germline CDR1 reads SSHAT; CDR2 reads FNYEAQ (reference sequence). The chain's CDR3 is CASSIGTSSEQFF. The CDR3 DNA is TGTGCCAGCAGTATCGGGACTAGCAGTGAGCAGTTCTTC.

CDR3 residues: CASSLLGLSYEQYF. In DNA, the CDR3 is TGTGCCAGCAGCTTGCTGGGGCTCTCCTACGAGCAGTACTTC. The rearrangement joins TRBV5-6 to TRBJ2-7; possibly TRBD1 for D (5 bases). With 1 base removed from V and 0 bases from J, the gap between germline ends came to 8 bases. CDR1 and CDR2 (germline): SGHDT, YYEEEE. The CDR3 extends over 14 amino acids.

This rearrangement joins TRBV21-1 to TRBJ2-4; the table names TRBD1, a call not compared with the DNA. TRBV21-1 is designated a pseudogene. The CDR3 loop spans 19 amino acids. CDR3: CASGSFFPGAALAKNIQYF. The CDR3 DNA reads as TGTGCCAGTGGGTCCTTTTTTCCAGGGGCCGCTCTAGCCAAAAACATTCAGTACTTC.

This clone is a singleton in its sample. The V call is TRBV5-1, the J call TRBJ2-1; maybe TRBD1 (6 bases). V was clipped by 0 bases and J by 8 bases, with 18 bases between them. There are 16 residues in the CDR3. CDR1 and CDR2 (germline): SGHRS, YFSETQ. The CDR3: CASSLGETAGVHEQFF. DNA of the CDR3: TGCGCCAGCAGCTTGGGAGAGACAGCAGGGGTCCATGAGCAGTTCTTC.

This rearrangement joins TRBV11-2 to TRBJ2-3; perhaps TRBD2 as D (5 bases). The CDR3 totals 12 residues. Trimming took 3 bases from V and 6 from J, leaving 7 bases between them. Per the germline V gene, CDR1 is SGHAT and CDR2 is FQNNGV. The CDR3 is CASSFGGDTQYF. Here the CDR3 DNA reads TGTGCCAGCAGCTTTGGCGGGGATACGCAGTATTTT. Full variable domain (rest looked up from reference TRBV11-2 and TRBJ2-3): EAGVAQSPRYKIIEKRQSVAFWCNPISGHATLYWYQQILGQGPKLLIQFQNNGVVDDSQLPKDRFSAERLKGVDSTLKIQPAKLEDSAVYLCASSFGGDTQYFGPGTRLTVL.

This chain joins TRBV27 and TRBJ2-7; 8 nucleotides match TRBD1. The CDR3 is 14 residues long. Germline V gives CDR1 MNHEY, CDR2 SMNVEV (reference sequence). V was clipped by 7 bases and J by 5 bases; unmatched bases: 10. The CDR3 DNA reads TGTGCCAGCATGACGGTCGGACAGGGCGACGAGCAGTACTTC. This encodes CASMTVGQGDEQYF.

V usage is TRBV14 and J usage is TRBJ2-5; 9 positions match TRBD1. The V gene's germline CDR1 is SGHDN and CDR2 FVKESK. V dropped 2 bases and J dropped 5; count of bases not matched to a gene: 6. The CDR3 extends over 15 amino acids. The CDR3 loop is CASSQSTGGHETQYF. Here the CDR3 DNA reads TGTGCCAGCAGCCAAAGTACAGGGGGCCATGAGACCCAGTACTTC.

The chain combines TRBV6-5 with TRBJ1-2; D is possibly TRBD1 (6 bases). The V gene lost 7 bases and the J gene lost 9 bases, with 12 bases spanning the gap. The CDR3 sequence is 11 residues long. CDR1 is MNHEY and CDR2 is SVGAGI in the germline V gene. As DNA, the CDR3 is TGTGCCAGCACCAACAGGGAACGCTACACCTTC. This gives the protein CASTNRERYTF.

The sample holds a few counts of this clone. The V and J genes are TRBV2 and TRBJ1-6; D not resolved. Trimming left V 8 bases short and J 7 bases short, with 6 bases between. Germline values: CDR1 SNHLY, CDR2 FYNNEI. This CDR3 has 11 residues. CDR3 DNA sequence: TGTGCCAGCTCACAGAATTCACCCCTCCACTTT. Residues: CASSQNSPLHF.

The CDR3 loop reads CASSRPGLAGYEQYF. DNA for the CDR3: TGTGCCAGCAGCCGGCCGGGACTAGCGGGCTACGAGCAGTACTTC. The J gene is TRBJ2-7, the V gene TRBV11-1, with 12 bases fitting TRBD2. CDR3 size: 15 residues. CDR1 and CDR2 (germline): SGHAT, FQDESV (reference sequence). With V trimmed by 5 bases and J by 3 bases, 5 bases remained unmatched.

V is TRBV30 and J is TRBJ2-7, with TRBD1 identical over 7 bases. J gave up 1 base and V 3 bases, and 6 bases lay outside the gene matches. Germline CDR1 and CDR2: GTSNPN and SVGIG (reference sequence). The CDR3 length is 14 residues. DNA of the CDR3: TGTGCCTGGAGGATGACAGGGTTATCCTACGAGCAGTACTTC. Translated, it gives CAWRMTGLSYEQYF. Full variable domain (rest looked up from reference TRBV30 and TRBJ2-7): SQTIHQWPATLVQPVGSPLSLECTVEGTSNPNLYWYRQAAGRGLQLLFYSVGIGQISSEVPQNLSASRPQDRQFILSSKKLLLSDSGFYLCAWRMTGLSYEQYFGPGTRLTVT.

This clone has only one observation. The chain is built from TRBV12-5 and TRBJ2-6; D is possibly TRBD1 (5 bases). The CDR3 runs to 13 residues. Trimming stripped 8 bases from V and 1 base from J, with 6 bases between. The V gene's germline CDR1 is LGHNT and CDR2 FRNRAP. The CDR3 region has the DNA TGTGCTAGTTCAGGGTCTGGGGCCAACGTCCTGACTTTC. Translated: CASSGSGANVLTF.

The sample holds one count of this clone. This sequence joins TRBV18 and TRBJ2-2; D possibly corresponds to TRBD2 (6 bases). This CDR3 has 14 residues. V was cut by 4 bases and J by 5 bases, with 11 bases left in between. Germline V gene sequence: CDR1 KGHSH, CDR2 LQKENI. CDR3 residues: CASSHARGTGELFF. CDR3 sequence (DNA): TGTGCCAGCTCACACGCACGGGGGACCGGGGAGCTGTTTTTT.

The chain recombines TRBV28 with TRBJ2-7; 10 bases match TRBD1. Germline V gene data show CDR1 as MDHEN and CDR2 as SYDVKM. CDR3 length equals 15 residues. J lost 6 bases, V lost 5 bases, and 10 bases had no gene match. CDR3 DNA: TGTGCCAGCAGTCTATCCCCGACAGGGGGCCTCGAGCAGTACTTC. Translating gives CASSLSPTGGLEQYF.